The 5 T cell receptor beta chains reported below all come from one sample, sequenced in a study of cytomegalovirus exposure and HLA in healthy donors. With 60 Vbeta and 13 Jbeta primers, the PCR was carried out. Profiling relied on immunoSEQ multiplex PCR, and the TCRdb table lists in-frame clones only, not all of them. The sample lists fewer than 250,000 clones, around 83% occurring once. Material for sequencing was PBMCs. The receptors shown here come from a girl aged 5 to 17 in good health and CMV-seronegative.

J is TRBJ1-1 and V is TRBV6-4; 8 nucleotides match TRBD1. CDR1 MRHNA and CDR2 SNTAGT come from the germline V gene. V lost 7 bases, J lost 1 base, and 5 bases stayed unmatched. There are 14 residues in the CDR3. CDR3 bases: TGTGCCAGCAAGAGGGGACAGGCGAACACTGAAGCTTTCTTT. This encodes CASKRGQANTEAFF.

The rearrangement joins TRBV6-1 to TRBJ1-2; D is ambiguous. The germline gives CDR1 MNHNS, CDR2 SASEGT. The CDR3 length is 15 residues. Trimming took 0 bases from V and 2 from J, leaving 10 bases between them. Here the CDR3 DNA reads TGTGCCAGCAGTGAAGCATCGGCAGCGAACTATGGCTACACCTTC. This gives the protein CASSEASAANYGYTF.

This chain joins TRBV6-6 and TRBJ2-2; TRBD2 matches 7 bases. V was clipped by 6 bases and J by 6 bases; unmatched bases: 10. The germline V gene has CDR1 MNHNY and CDR2 SVGAGI (reference sequence). This CDR3 contains 15 residues. The CDR3, as DNA: TGTGCCAGCAGAGGCGGGAGTATTGGGCCCGGGGAGCTGTTTTTT. Translated, it gives CASRGGSIGPGELFF.

This rearrangement joins TRBV28 to TRBJ2-7, with TRBD1 matching 10 bases. Germline V gene lookup returns CDR1 MDHEN and CDR2 SYDVKM. The CDR3 is 15 amino acids. The junction had 10 bases not matched to a gene; V was cut back by 6 bases and J by 5 bases. This CDR3 reads CASRGTGTGDHEQYF. The CDR3 DNA is TGTGCCAGCAGGGGAACCGGGACAGGGGACCACGAGCAGTACTTC.

V is TRBV18 and J is TRBJ2-7; maybe TRBD1 (6 bases). V lost 2 bases to trimming and J lost 6 bases, with 17 bases between them. Per the germline V gene, CDR1 is KGHSH and CDR2 is LQKENI. CDR3 size: 15 residues. In DNA, the CDR3 is TGTGCCAGCTCACCATATGGGGGCACGGGCCCCGAGCAGTACTTC. Translating gives CASSPYGGTGPEQYF.